Given below is one T cell receptor (beta chain) in context. The CDR3 consists of 15 residues. Germline V lookup: CDR1 LNHDA, CDR2 SQIVND (reference sequence). V trimming: 7 bases; J trimming: 7 bases; junction bases outside the gene matches: 14. Profiled with immunoSEQ multiplex PCR; TCRdb holds only in-frame clones, not every one. The table has 60,000 to 70,000 clones, around 90% seen once; the top ten hold 1.5% to 2%. The data belong to a study of siplizumab effects on memory and regulatory T cells. This TCR came from a human donor in good health. Sequences were obtained from Tregs sorted from blood. This chain links TRBV19 with TRBJ2-7; 9 positions agree with TRBD1. The CDR3 loop reads CASTIQQGQGYEQYF. The CDR3 region has the DNA TGTGCCAGTACGATCCAGCAGGGACAGGGATATGAGCAGTACTTC.